Listed here are 28 T cell receptor beta chains from one sample, sequenced in a study of blood T cell repertoires in COVID-19. The protocol was immunoSEQ multiplex PCR, while the TCRdb copy is restricted to in-frame clones and leaves out a portion. The sample records about 41,000 clones, nearly 90% being singletons. Input material: peripheral blood. These TCRs come from a man aged 60-69 years with acute or convalescent COVID-19.

As DNA, the CDR3 is TGTGCCAGCAGCTTGGACAGTTTAGGGGTCAATGAGCAGTTCTTC. Protein sequence: CASSLDSLGVNEQFF. The chain has TRBV5-4 and TRBJ2-1; a weak D match, TRBD1 (5 bases). CDR1 is SGHNT, CDR2 YYREEE, per germline (reference sequence). The length of the CDR3 is 15 residues. The V end lost 0 bases, the J end lost 6 bases, and 13 bases lay between the germline ends.

CDR3 DNA sequence: TGCAGTGCTAGTACTGGGTCCAGGGCCAAAAACATTCAGTACTTC. Its translation: CSASTGSRAKNIQYF. The chain couples TRBV20-1 to TRBJ2-4, with no clear D. Germline values: CDR1 DFQATT, CDR2 SNEGSKA (reference sequence). This CDR3 region has 15 residues. The V end lost 3 bases, the J end lost 1 base, and 13 bases lay between the germline ends.

This clone was seen a single time. In nucleotides, the CDR3 is TGTGCCAGTAGTAACGAGCGGGGGGGCACAGATACGCAGTATTTT. Amino acids: CASSNERGGTDTQYF. The rearrangement links TRBV19 to TRBJ2-3; 9 bases fit TRBD2. Germline-derived CDR1 and CDR2 are LNHDA and SQIVND (reference sequence). The length of the CDR3 is 15 residues. Unmatched junction bases numbered 3, after V lost 4 bases and J lost 1 base.

J is TRBJ2-5 and V is TRBV7-9; 7 bases agree with TRBD2. The CDR3 spans 12 residues. Trimming cost V 5 bases and J 3 bases; bases outside gene matches: 0. Germline assignment: CDR1 SEHNR and CDR2 FQNEAQ (reference sequence). CDR3 sequence (DNA): TGTGCCAGCAGCCGGGGGGAAGAGACCCAGTACTTC. This codes for CASSRGEETQYF.

This clone came up once. V is TRBV7-8 and J is TRBJ2-2, with D maybe TRBD2 (5 bases). V was trimmed by 3 bases and J by 0 bases, leaving 8 bases between them. There are 15 residues in the CDR3. The germline V gene has CDR1 SGHVS and CDR2 FQNEAQ. CDR3 protein: CASSLGASNTGELFF. The CDR3 nucleotides read TGTGCCAGCAGCTTGGGAGCCTCGAACACCGGGGAGCTGTTTTTT.

This rearrangement joins TRBV14 to TRBJ2-2; D is unresolved. This CDR3 has 15 residues. CDR1 is SGHDN, CDR2 FVKESK, per germline. V was cut by 1 base and J by 3 bases, with 9 bases left in between. The DNA of the CDR3 is TGTGCCAGCAGCCAAGCAGTTAGCTACACCGGGGAGCTGTTTTTT. It is translated as CASSQAVSYTGELFF.

This chain joins TRBV19 and TRBJ1-1; D might be TRBD1 (6 bases). The CDR3 contains 12 residues. V was clipped by 10 bases and J by 3 bases, with 12 bases between them. CDR1 and CDR2 (germline): LNHDA, SQIVND (reference sequence). The CDR3 protein is CATNQGYTEAFF. The DNA for the CDR3 is TGTGCCACAAACCAGGGGTACACTGAAGCTTTCTTT.

This clone was found a few times. The rearrangement uses TRBV11-2 and TRBJ2-1; 8 bases match TRBD2. Germline V gene sequence: CDR1 SGHAT, CDR2 FQNNGV. Losses at the gene ends were 1 base for V and 13 bases for J; bases not matched to a gene: 18. CDR3 length: 17 residues. As DNA, the CDR3 is TGTGCCAGCAGCTTAGTTCAGGGAGCACCGGGGGGGCGATTCCAGTTCTTC. Amino acids: CASSLVQGAPGGRFQFF.

This clone is a singleton in its sample. CDR3 DNA sequence: TGCGCCAGCAGCCAAGATTTTCAGGGGAGAATGAACACTGAAGCTTTCTTT. Its translation is CASSQDFQGRMNTEAFF. This chain joins TRBV4-3 and TRBJ1-1; D perhaps matches TRBD1 (6 bases). V was cut by 0 bases and J by 0 bases, with 14 bases left in between. Germline V gene lookup returns CDR1 LGHNA and CDR2 YSLEER. The CDR3 consists of 17 residues.

The chain couples TRBV2 to TRBJ1-4; D remains ambiguous. Germline CDR1 SNHLY, CDR2 FYNNEI. Trimming took 7 bases from V and 5 from J, leaving 17 bases between them. The CDR3 length is 15 residues. CDR3 protein: CASKRGNSGNEKLFF. The CDR3 DNA sequence: TGTGCCAGCAAACGGGGAAACAGTGGGAATGAAAAACTGTTTTTT.

The chain uses TRBV6-5 and TRBJ1-4; no clear D. V was clipped by 6 bases and J by 7 bases, with 15 bases between them. The germline V gene has CDR1 MNHEY and CDR2 SVGAGI. The CDR3 extends over 14 amino acids. CDR3 DNA: TGTGCCAGCAGCCACGCAGAAATCGCTGAAAAACTGTTTTTT. This codes for CASSHAEIAEKLFF.

The rearrangement uses TRBV2 and TRBJ1-2, with D perhaps TRBD1 (5 bases). Germline CDR1 is SNHLY and CDR2 is FYNNEI. The CDR3 consists of 20 residues. The V gene lost 0 bases and the J gene lost 2 bases, with 25 bases spanning the gap. The CDR3 spells CASSEAAGGSYSYRNYGYTF. As DNA, the CDR3 is TGTGCCAGCAGTGAAGCGGCGGGGGGATCCTACAGTTATAGAAACTATGGCTACACCTTC. Drawing the rest from reference TRBV2 and TRBJ1-2, the complete variable domain is EPEVTQTPSHQVTQMGQEVILRCVPISNHLYFYWYRQILGQKVEFLVSFYNNEISEKSEIFDDQFSVERPDGSNFTLKIRSTKLEDSAMYFCASSEAAGGSYSYRNYGYTFGSGTRLTVV.

This clone was picked up a small number of times. This sequence joins TRBV15 and TRBJ2-7; 7 bases agree with TRBD1. The ends lost 0 bases at V and 3 bases at J; junction bases unmatched: 14. Germline lookup yields CDR1 LNHNV and CDR2 YYDKDF (reference sequence). There are 18 residues in the CDR3. Here the CDR3 DNA reads TGTGCCACCAGCAGAGATAAGGTCACAGGGGCCCCCAACTACGAGCAGTACTTC. Its translation is CATSRDKVTGAPNYEQYF.

The J gene is TRBJ2-3, the V gene TRBV4-3; 10 bases align to TRBD2. Trimming cost V 0 bases and J 4 bases; bases outside gene matches: 10. Germline V gives CDR1 LGHNA, CDR2 YSLEER. The CDR3 covers 18 residues. The CDR3 sequence: CASSQDVSGGAVSDTQYF. The DNA of the CDR3 is TGCGCCAGCAGCCAAGATGTAAGCGGGGGGGCGGTTTCAGATACGCAGTATTTT.

The chain links TRBV3-1 (or the pseudogene TRBV3-2) to TRBJ2-7, with D possibly being TRBD2 (5 bases). The CDR3 loop spans 15 amino acids. V lost 0 bases and J 2 bases, leaving 11 bases between the germline ends. The V gene's germline CDR1 is LGHDT and CDR2 YNNKEL (reference sequence). The CDR3 loop is CASSQDIRTPYEQYF. In DNA form, the CDR3 reads TGTGCCAGCAGCCAAGATATCAGGACTCCCTACGAGCAGTACTTC.

The chain is built from TRBV6-5 and TRBJ1-1, with a tentative D call TRBD1 (5 bases). The germline V and J ends were trimmed by 0 bases and 5 bases, with 7 bases remaining between them. In germline, CDR1 is MNHEY, CDR2 SVGAGI. This CDR3 has 13 residues. CDR3 in DNA: TGTGCCAGCAGTTACTCGGGGGGGACTGAAGCTTTCTTT. This translates into CASSYSGGTEAFF.

The chain is built from TRBV19 and TRBJ1-2, with TRBD1 identical over 7 bases. This CDR3 comprises 14 residues. The V segment lost 1 base and the J segment 5 bases; nucleotides outside the gene matches: 4. CDR1 and CDR2 (germline): LNHDA, SQIVND (reference sequence). This CDR3 is CASSIALGQYGYTF. The CDR3 DNA sequence: TGTGCCAGTAGTATAGCACTGGGACAGTATGGCTACACCTTC.

The chain carries TRBV7-8 and TRBJ2-7; 8 bases map to TRBD1. Germline V gene lookup returns CDR1 SGHVS and CDR2 FQNEAQ. Trimming removed 7 bases from V and 2 bases from J; junction bases left unmatched: 1. The CDR3 covers 12 residues. The CDR3 region is CASMGQAYEQYF. The CDR3 DNA reads TGTGCCAGCATGGGACAGGCCTACGAGCAGTACTTC.

The chain couples TRBV6-6 to TRBJ1-1, with 8 bases fitting TRBD1. CDR3 length equals 15 residues. The germline CDR1 and CDR2 sequences are MNHNY and SVGAGI (reference sequence). V gave up 2 bases and J gave up 2 bases; unmatched junction bases: 4. In DNA form, the CDR3 reads TGTGCCAGCAGTTACACAGGACAGGGTAACACTGAAGCTTTCTTT. It translates to CASSYTGQGNTEAFF.

The chain recombines TRBV5-1 with TRBJ1-1; no clear D. The CDR3 extends over 15 amino acids. Trimming removed 4 bases at V and 1 base at J, with 14 bases between. Germline-derived CDR1 and CDR2 are SGHRS and YFSETQ. The DNA of the CDR3 is TGCGCCAGCAGCCGCCAACCAACAGAGAACACTGAAGCTTTCTTT. Protein sequence: CASSRQPTENTEAFF. Full variable domain (remainder filled in from reference TRBV5-1 and TRBJ1-1): KAGVTQTPRYLIKTRGQQVTLSCSPISGHRSVSWYQQTPGQGLQFLFEYFSETQRNKGNFPGRFSGRQFSNSRSEMNVSTLELGDSALYLCASSRQPTENTEAFFGQGTRLTVV.

The rearrangement uses TRBV29-1 and TRBJ2-7; no clear D. The CDR3 is 12 residues long. CDR1 is SQVTM, CDR2 ANQGSEA, per germline. V lost 5 bases and J lost 0, with 8 bases in between. The CDR3 DNA is TGCAGCGTTTCTCTAGGCTCCTACGAGCAGTACTTC. Residues: CSVSLGSYEQYF.

This rearrangement joins TRBV5-6 to TRBJ2-7; maybe TRBD2 (6 bases). This CDR3 is 13 amino acids long. V was trimmed by 0 bases and J by 5 bases, leaving 9 bases between them. The germline CDR1 and CDR2 sequences are SGHDT and YYEEEE. The chain's CDR3 is CASSLATRDEQYF. The CDR3 coding sequence is TGTGCCAGCAGCTTGGCGACTAGGGACGAGCAGTACTTC.

This clone was counted a single time. CDR3 region: CASSPEGQGPDDTQYF. The CDR3 coding sequence is TGTGCCAGCAGCCCTGAAGGACAGGGGCCTGATGATACGCAGTATTTT. The chain uses TRBV7-6 and TRBJ2-3, with 9 bases lining up with TRBD1. Per germline, CDR1 SGHVS and CDR2 FNYEAQ. After removal of 5 bases from V and 6 bases from J, the junction contained 12 bases not matched to a gene. This CDR3 is 16 amino acids long.

The CDR3 loop is CASSEHGSGYNEQFF. The CDR3 coding sequence is TGTGCCAGCAGTGAGCATGGGAGTGGGTACAATGAGCAGTTCTTC. This sequence joins TRBV6-4 and TRBJ2-1, with D perhaps matching TRBD2 (5 bases). This CDR3 region has 15 residues. V shed 3 bases and J shed 4 bases, with 13 bases lying between them. CDR1 is MRHNA, CDR2 SNTAGT, per germline.

This clone was picked up one time. The same CDR3 also results from other DNA sequences found in this sample. The gene calls are TRBV19 and TRBJ1-1; 8 positions agree with TRBD1. Germline assignment: CDR1 LNHDA and CDR2 SQIVND (reference sequence). The CDR3 contains 14 residues. J gave up 5 bases and V 6 bases, and 8 bases lay outside the gene matches. The CDR3 loop reads CASSVGQGGTEAFF. In DNA form, the CDR3 reads TGTGCCAGTAGCGTAGGACAGGGAGGGACTGAAGCTTTCTTT.

The chain recombines TRBV5-6 with TRBJ2-5; TRBD2 aligns across 9 bases. This CDR3 region has 16 residues. The germline V gene has CDR1 SGHDT and CDR2 YYEEEE. V dropped 0 bases and J dropped 2; count of bases not matched to a gene: 5. Here the CDR3 reads CASSLDLAGTQETQYF. The CDR3 DNA is TGTGCCAGCAGCTTGGATCTAGCGGGGACTCAAGAGACCCAGTACTTC. The variable domain in full, with the rest retrieved from reference TRBV5-6 and TRBJ2-5, is DAGVTQSPTHLIKTRGQQVTLRCSPKSGHDTVSWYQQALGQGPQFIFQYYEEEERQRGNFPDRFSGHQFPNYSSELNVNALLLGDSALYLCASSLDLAGTQETQYFGPGTRLLVL.

This chain joins TRBV7-2 and TRBJ1-1, with D tentatively TRBD1 (5 bases). Trimming left V 1 base short and J 6 bases short, with 12 bases between. The germline V gene has CDR1 SGHTA and CDR2 FQGNSA. CDR3 length: 14 amino acids. The CDR3 is CASSLGGVLAEAFF. CDR3 DNA: TGTGCCAGCAGCTTAGGGGGGGTTCTCGCTGAAGCTTTCTTT.

The rearrangement joins TRBV6-2 or TRBV6-3 to TRBJ2-1; 8 bases are shared with TRBD1. CDR1 MNHEY and CDR2 SVGEGT come from the germline V gene. The CDR3 sequence is 17 residues long. V was pared by 2 bases and J by 4 bases, with 10 bases of the junction left unmatched. The CDR3 region is CASSYRSGGPIYNEQFF. As DNA, the CDR3 is TGTGCCAGCAGTTACCGATCAGGGGGCCCCATTTACAATGAGCAGTTCTTC.